The T cell receptor (beta chain) under discussion was sequenced for a study of blood T cell repertoires in COVID-19. Study-level information: The origin of the acute and convalescent COVID-19 samples was the United States, Italy and Spain. PBMCs, B-cell-depleted T cells, or T cells provided the cDNA or gDNA that made up the material.

Original handling: Estimates of nucleated cell counts were drawn from the amplification of reference gene primers. The data were produced by immunoSEQ multiplex PCR, yet TCRdb's version contains in-frame clones alone and is incomplete. That table is the source of V, J and clone size, and D and trimming were worked out from the DNA. The sample carries about 220,000 clones, approximately 81% recorded once. The CDR3 runs to 15 residues. The germline V gene has CDR1 MDHEN and CDR2 SYDVKM. V was pared by 5 bases and J by 8 bases, with 14 bases of the junction left unmatched. The chain recombines TRBV28 with TRBJ1-2; TRBD1 matches at 7 bases. The receptor was isolated from a man in his thirties or forties with active or convalescent COVID-19. Specimen: peripheral blood. The DNA for the CDR3 is TGTGCCAGCAGTAGAGGAGGGGGCGCCTCCGGGGGCTACACCTTC. Protein: CASSRGGGASGGYTF.